This note documents a single TCR beta chain sequence. The data are from a study of blood T cell repertoires in COVID-19. Using immunoSEQ multiplex PCR, the repertoire was profiled, and TCRdb retains in-frame clones only, with some absent. The data contain 240,000 or so clones, roughly 88% of them singletons. Trimming took 1 base from V and 1 from J; bases not matched to a gene: 10. This CDR3 contains 18 residues. Germline V gene data show CDR1 as WNHNN and CDR2 as SYGVQD (reference sequence). Sequencing input: peripheral blood. The V call is TRBV10-1, the J call TRBJ2-1; 7 nucleotides match TRBD2. This TCR came from a woman younger than 45 with acute or convalescent COVID-19. CDR3 sequence (DNA): TGCGCCAGCAGTGAGTTCTCCGGGCTAGCGGCTTCCTACAATGAGCAGTTCTTC. Translating it yields CASSEFSGLAASYNEQFF.